This T cell receptor (beta chain) was sequenced for a study of blood T cell repertoires in COVID-19. Per the study methods: For nucleated cells, counts were estimated from reference gene primer amplification. Produced via immunoSEQ multiplex PCR; TCRdb's table is partial and in-frame only. That table is the source of V, J and clone size, and D and trimming were worked out from the DNA. In the table there are about 140,000 clones, roughly 86% of which are singletons. This CDR3 region has 17 residues. The germline V gene encodes CDR1 SGHVS and CDR2 FNYEAQ. V was trimmed by 0 bases and J by 6 bases, leaving 17 bases between them.

The V and J genes are TRBV7-6 and TRBJ2-2; TRBD2 might be the D (6 bases). Material for sequencing was peripheral blood. The sequence was collected from a man over 45 with active or convalescent COVID-19. The DNA of the CDR3 is TGTGCCAGCAGCTTAGCGAGTGGCCGGGAGTGGGCCGGGGAGCTGTTTTTT. This encodes CASSLASGREWAGELFF.